This T cell receptor beta chain stems from a study of shared clonotypes between healthy human individuals. Broader study findings: Naive subsets, compared against memory subsets, generally had larger estimated richness values. Several donors had 4% to 5% of their naive CD4 clonotypes in common.

This CDR3 contains 14 residues. CDR1 is MNHNS and CDR2 is SASEGT in the germline V gene. V lost 5 bases, J lost 4 bases, and 2 bases stayed unmatched. Replicate PCRs for sorted subsets used approximately 190 ng DNA; this equaled some 30,000 T cell genomes. The table came from immunoSEQ multiplex PCR; TCRdb's copy has only in-frame clones and leaves some out. Among 2 million to 2.5 million clones listed, approximately 95% were seen once. Regarding this clone: The target antigen is unknown.

The chain couples TRBV6-1 to TRBJ2-1; 10 bases are shared with TRBD2. This TCR was recovered from a man aged 18 to 30 in good health. Some clones in this sample may be carry-over from other donors' samples. The sequenced sample was naive CD4+ T cells from PBMCs. Stated subset: CD45RA+ positively selected. CDR3 DNA: TGTGCCAGCAGTACTAGCGGGACTTACAATGAGCAGTTCTTC. This translates into CASSTSGTYNEQFF.